Listed below are T cell receptor beta chains from one sample, sequenced in a study of cytomegalovirus exposure and HLA in healthy donors. The assay was immunoSEQ multiplex PCR, and TCRdb's table has in-frame clones only and misses some. Among fewer than 80,000 clones listed, roughly 75% were seen once. The specimen was PBMCs. The receptor set was obtained from a woman between 40 and 55 years old in good health and CMV-seropositive. Each CDR3 is given with its conserved first and last residue. The D gene is left open where the match is weak. Clone size is given for some rows only: seen once, a few or many times, or a class if the clone is expanded.

TRBD1 | once | TRBJ2-7 | TRBV29-1 | CSAALTGGEQYF | TGCAGCGCGGCCTTAACAGGGGGGGAGCAGTACTTC
TRBD1 | - | TRBJ2-7 | TRBV4-1 | CASSPDRVSYEQYF | TGCGCCAGCAGCCCAGACAGGGTGTCCTACGAGCAGTACTTC
- | - | TRBJ2-7 | TRBV5-6 | CASRWRGSTLYEQYF | TGTGCCAGCAGATGGAGGGGCAGTACACTTTACGAGCAGTACTTC
TRBD1 | few | TRBJ2-7 | TRBV29-1 | CSVTGGQAEQYF | TGCAGCGTTACAGGGGGCCAGGCCGAGCAGTACTTC
TRBD1 | - | TRBJ2-7 | TRBV4-1 | CASSFGQGVAYEQYF | TGCGCCAGCAGCTTTGGACAGGGTGTAGCCTACGAGCAGTACTTC
TRBD2 | once | TRBJ2-1 | TRBV7-7 | CASSLAGGDNEQFF | TGTGCCAGCAGCTTAGCGGGGGGGGACAATGAGCAGTTCTTC
- | - | TRBJ2-3 | TRBV5-5 | CASSLGTVPLADTQYF | TGTGCCAGCAGCTTGGGGACGGTGCCCCTAGCGGATACGCAGTATTTT
TRBD2 | - | TRBJ2-1 | TRBV5-1 | CASSPTDGQAGGRPFF | TGCGCCAGCAGCCCAACTGACGGGCAGGCGGGGGGCCGTCCGTTCTTC
TRBD2 | - | TRBJ2-1 | TRBV7-9 | CASSFTGLANNEQFF | TGTGCCAGCAGCTTTACCGGACTAGCGAACAATGAGCAGTTCTTC
- | - | TRBJ1-5 | TRBV2 | CASSEASRGSNQPQHF | TGTGCCAGCAGTGAAGCTAGTAGGGGTAGCAATCAGCCCCAGCATTTT
- | few | TRBJ1-4 | TRBV6-5 | CASLLGAGQYEKLFF | TGTGCCAGCCTGCTTGGGGCGGGGCAATATGAAAAACTGTTTTTT
TRBD2 | - | TRBJ2-5 | TRBV19 | CATERTRGETQYF | TGTGCCACCGAAAGGACTAGAGGGGAGACCCAGTACTTC
TRBD1 | - | TRBJ1-3 | TRBV5-4 | CASSFQDRARGNTVYF | TGTGCCAGCAGCTTCCAGGACAGGGCGAGGGGTAACACCGTATATTTT
- | - | TRBJ1-5 | TRBV4-1 | CASSRGPGQGQPQHF | TGCGCCAGCAGCCGGGGGCCAGGACAAGGGCAGCCCCAGCATTTT
TRBD1 | - | TRBJ1-4 | TRBV5-1 | CASSLGTGLNEKLFF | TGCGCCAGCAGCTTGGGGACAGGACTTAATGAAAAACTGTTTTTT
- | - | TRBJ1-5 | TRBV23-1 | CASSQLPRGDSNQPQHF | TGCGCCAGCAGTCAGCTACCAAGGGGTGACAGCAATCAGCCCCAGCATTTT
TRBD1 | few | TRBJ2-1 | TRBV13 | CASSYEGQGDLSSYNEQFF | TGTGCCAGCAGTTACGAGGGACAGGGAGACCTTAGCTCCTACAATGAGCAGTTCTTC
TRBD1 | once | TRBJ1-5 | TRBV12-5 | CASGLEQGIYNQPQHF | TGTGCTAGTGGTTTAGAACAGGGGATATACAATCAGCCCCAGCATTTT
TRBD1 | few | TRBJ1-5 | TRBV6-1 | CASSEGQGVNQPQHF | TGTGCCAGCAGTGAAGGGCAGGGGGTCAATCAGCCCCAGCATTTT
- | - | TRBJ1-1 | TRBV19 | CASSTNSGVGMKAFF | TGTGCCAGTAGTACTAACAGCGGAGTGGGAATGAAAGCTTTCTTT
- | - | TRBJ1-6 | TRBV6-1 | CASDESGDSPLHF | TGTGCCAGTGACGAGTCAGGGGATTCACCCCTCCACTTT
- | - | TRBJ2-3 | TRBV19 | CASRREGGHTQYF | TGTGCCAGTAGGAGGGAAGGGGGACATACGCAGTATTTT
- | - | TRBJ2-7 | TRBV9 | CASSPSTSYYEQYF | TGTGCCAGCAGCCCATCAACGAGTTACTACGAGCAGTACTTC
TRBD1 | - | TRBJ1-2 | TRBV7-9 | CASSSTGAVYGYTF | TGTGCCAGCAGTTCCACAGGGGCCGTCTATGGCTACACCTTC
TRBD1 | - | TRBJ1-2 | TRBV6-1 | CASSELPETRQGLSGYTF | TGTGCCAGCAGTGAGCTACCCGAAACAAGACAGGGCCTGAGTGGCTACACCTTC
- | - | TRBJ2-1 | TRBV18 | CASSPPPHGVRVNEQFF | TGTGCCAGCTCACCACCCCCCCATGGGGTGCGGGTCAATGAGCAGTTCTTC
- | few | TRBJ1-3 | TRBV5-6 | CASSFLQGSGNTIYF | TGTGCCAGCAGCTTTTTACAGGGATCGGGAAACACCATATATTTT
- | - | TRBJ1-1 | TRBV27 | CASSFLDPGNTEAFF | TGTGCCAGCAGTTTCCTCGACCCGGGAAACACTGAAGCTTTCTTT
- | - | TRBJ1-1 | TRBV5-6 | CASSPDTGAEAFF | TGTGCCAGCAGCCCAGATACGGGGGCTGAAGCTTTCTTT
- | few | TRBJ2-7 | TRBV5-1 | CASSNQGYEQYF | TGCGCCAGCAGCAATCAGGGTTACGAGCAGTACTTC
- | - | TRBJ1-1 | TRBV18 | CASSPKEEAFF | TGTGCCAGCTCACCAAAGGAGGAGGCTTTCTTT
- | - | TRBJ2-2 | TRBV5-1 | CASSLASAGRINTGELFF | TGCGCCAGCAGCTTGGCATCGGCGGGCAGAATAAACACCGGGGAGCTGTTTTTT
- | few | TRBJ2-7 | TRBV6-1 | CASSRAGGEAGEQYF | TGTGCCAGCAGTCGCGCCGGCGGGGAAGCGGGCGAGCAGTACTTC
TRBD1 | - | TRBJ2-3 | TRBV4-3 | CASSQDGMKRGQPLRYTQYF | TGCGCCAGCAGCCAAGACGGTATGAAGAGGGGGCAACCCTTAAGGTATACGCAGTATTTT
- | - | TRBJ2-6 | TRBV13 | CASSLEGSGANVLTF | TGTGCCAGCAGCTTAGAGGGGTCTGGGGCCAACGTCCTGACTTTC
- | - | TRBJ2-4 | TRBV6-5 | CAASTGTGIQYF | TGTGCCGCCTCTACAGGGACGGGCATTCAGTACTTC
- | - | TRBJ1-3 | TRBV5-1 | CASSAVLSGNTIYF | TGCGCCAGCAGCGCGGTGCTCTCTGGAAACACCATATATTTT
- | - | TRBJ1-2 | TRBV10-1 | CASSNGQIPFSYTF | TGCGCCAGCAGTAATGGACAGATCCCTTTTTCCTACACCTTC
- | - | TRBJ2-3 | TRBV5-5 | CASSTRVGDTQYF | TGTGCCAGCAGCACCAGGGTAGGGGATACGCAGTATTTT
TRBD1 | - | TRBJ1-5 | TRBV7-9 | CASSPQGKPQHF | TGTGCCAGCAGCCCACAGGGGAAGCCCCAGCATTTT
TRBD1 | - | TRBJ1-5 | TRBV7-8 | CASSVTGDQPQHF | TGTGCCAGCAGCGTTACAGGGGACCAGCCCCAGCATTTT
TRBD2 | few | TRBJ2-7 | TRBV6-5 | CASSYSALAGYEQYF | TGTGCCAGCAGTTACTCCGCCCTAGCGGGGTACGAGCAGTACTTC
- | - | TRBJ2-3 | TRBV7-9 | CASSRRGDRPPDTQYF | TGTGCCAGCAGCCGAAGGGGTGACCGACCCCCAGATACGCAGTATTTT
TRBD2 | - | TRBJ2-2 | TRBV30 | CAWSVRAGANTGELFF | TGTGCCTGGAGTGTACGGGCGGGGGCGAACACCGGGGAGCTGTTTTTT
TRBD2 | - | TRBJ2-3 | TRBV15 | CATSREAGADTQYF | TGTGCCACCAGCAGAGAGGCGGGGGCAGATACGCAGTATTTT
- | - | TRBJ2-1 | TRBV19 | CASSMKSPNEQFF | TGTGCCAGTAGTATGAAAAGCCCCAATGAGCAGTTCTTC